This T cell receptor beta chain was profiled in a study of cytomegalovirus exposure and HLA in healthy donors. Whole-study findings and limits: Indistinguishable V segments such as TRBV6-2 and TRBV6-3 were excluded. In an earlier analysis, about 87% or about 30%: the productive usage of most TCR beta V segments.

60 Vbeta and 13 Jbeta primers were used in PCR. Sequencing was performed with immunoSEQ multiplex PCR; in TCRdb, only in-frame clones are kept and a portion is missing. The sample records about 130,000 clones, 60% to 85% being singletons. With respect to this clone: What it binds is not known.

The length of the CDR3 is 13 residues. Between the trimmed V and J ends, which lost 0 bases and 6 bases, there was a span of 9 bases. Germline CDR1 reads SGHDT; CDR2 reads YYEEEE. The receptor was isolated from a female donor in good health and CMV-seronegative. The chain combines TRBV5-6 with TRBJ1-2, with D maybe TRBD1 (5 bases). The specimen was PBMCs. The chain's CDR3 is CASSLVQGDGYTF. The CDR3 coding sequence is TGTGCCAGCAGCTTGGTCCAGGGTGATGGCTACACCTTC. Supplemented by reference TRBV5-6 and TRBJ1-2, the full variable domain reads DAGVTQSPTHLIKTRGQQVTLRCSPKSGHDTVSWYQQALGQGPQFIFQYYEEEERQRGNFPDRFSGHQFPNYSSELNVNALLLGDSALYLCASSLVQGDGYTFGSGTRLTVV.